These T cell receptor beta chains were read from a single sample in a study of STAT3 mutations in large granular lymphocyte leukemia. Method: immunoSEQ multiplex PCR; TCRdb's copy keeps in-frame clones and lacks some. Here the sample spans roughly 31,000 clones, about three quarters being singletons. Source material: peripheral blood mononuclear cells. The source is a woman aged 45-65 years with T-cell large granular lymphocyte leukemia. Some clones in this sample may be carry-over from other donors' samples. CDR3s include the opening cysteine and the closing phenylalanine or tryptophan. A D gene is named only where the DNA matches it firmly. For some rows the clone size is stated as once, few or many, or as a class when expanded; others skip it.

J gene,D gene,V gene,clone size,CDR3 protein,CDR3 DNA
TRBJ1-3,NA,TRBV28,NA,CASSLGPSSGNTIYF,TGTGCCAGCAGTTTAGGGCCCAGCTCTGGAAACACCATATATTTT
TRBJ1-2,NA,TRBV13,NA,CASSLGRGYGYTF,TGTGCCAGCAGCTTAGGGAGGGGCTATGGCTACACCTTC
TRBJ2-3,NA,TRBV5-8,once,CASSLASIPQGSTDTQYF,TGTGCCAGCAGCTTGGCCTCTATTCCCCAGGGTAGCACAGATACGCAGTATTTT
TRBJ1-1,NA,TRBV7-9,NA,CASSLFGGREDEAFF,TGTGCCAGCAGCTTATTTGGGGGCAGGGAGGACGAAGCTTTCTTT
TRBJ2-7,TRBD2,TRBV7-9,NA,CASSLGASGSGKYEQYF,TGTGCCAGCAGCTTAGGGGCTAGCGGGAGCGGGAAGTACGAGCAGTACTTC
TRBJ1-3,NA,TRBV30,NA,CAWAAYSSGNTIYF,TGTGCCTGGGCGGCGTACAGCTCTGGAAACACCATATATTTT
TRBJ1-1,TRBD1,TRBV27,NA,CASSFPGGNTEAFF,TGTGCCAGCAGTTTCCCAGGGGGAAACACTGAAGCTTTCTTT
TRBJ2-5,TRBD1,TRBV19,NA,CASSMLGGRETQYF,TGTGCCAGTAGTATGTTAGGGGGCCGGGAGACCCAGTACTTC
TRBJ2-7,TRBD2,TRBV10-3,once,CAISESGAGIYEQYF,TGTGCCATCAGTGAGTCCGGAGCGGGAATATACGAGCAGTACTTC
TRBJ1-4,NA,TRBV10-3,NA,CASAKGNEKLFF,TGTGCCTCCGCTAAGGGGAATGAAAAACTGTTTTTT
TRBJ2-1,NA,TRBV29-1,NA,CSVGLGPNEQFF,TGCAGCGTTGGTCTGGGACCGAATGAGCAGTTCTTC
TRBJ2-7,NA,TRBV5-5,few,CASSFHRDPQYF,TGTGCCAGCAGCTTTCACAGGGATCCACAGTACTTC
TRBJ2-7,TRBD2,TRBV14,NA,CASSQEGASGRSYEQYF,TGTGCCAGCAGCCAAGAGGGGGCTAGCGGGAGATCCTACGAGCAGTACTTC
TRBJ2-5,TRBD2,TRBV14,NA,CASSMRTSGRWYQETQYF,TGTGCCAGCAGCATGCGGACTAGCGGGAGATGGTACCAAGAGACCCAGTACTTC
TRBJ1-4,NA,TRBV29-1,NA,CSVQDSGVREKLFF,TGCAGCGTTCAAGACTCAGGGGTTCGGGAAAAACTGTTTTTT
TRBJ1-1,TRBD1,TRBV5-6,NA,CASSLHVGQMNTEAFF,TGTGCCAGCAGCTTGCACGTGGGACAGATGAACACTGAAGCTTTCTTT
TRBJ2-7,NA,TRBV15,NA,CATSTLGEGSYEQYF,TGTGCCACCAGTACCTTGGGTGAGGGCTCCTACGAGCAGTACTTC
TRBJ2-2,NA,TRBV19,once,CASNRVDTGELFF,TGTGCCAGTAACAGGGTCGACACCGGGGAGCTGTTTTTT
TRBJ1-5,TRBD1,TRBV28,NA,CASSSNVGQGGNQPQHF,TGTGCCAGCAGTTCCAATGTTGGACAGGGGGGCAATCAGCCCCAGCATTTT
TRBJ1-2,NA,TRBV5-6,NA,CASSLLVGYTF,TGTGCCAGCAGCCTGCTGGTTGGCTACACCTTC
TRBJ2-5,NA,TRBV7-2,NA,CASSPRTEETQYF,TGTGCCAGCAGCCCAAGGACAGAAGAGACCCAGTACTTC
TRBJ2-6,NA,TRBV27,NA,CASSPRGSGANVLTF,TGTGCCAGCAGTCCCCGAGGCTCTGGGGCCAACGTCCTGACTTTC
TRBJ2-5,NA,TRBV6-7,NA,CASIKPILGPGKETQYF,TGTGCCAGCATTAAACCGATCCTGGGACCGGGAAAGGAGACCCAGTACTTC
TRBJ2-7,NA,TRBV18,NA,CASSETRYEQYF,TGTGCCAGCTCCGAGACCCGCTACGAGCAGTACTTC
TRBJ2-7,NA,TRBV7-3,few,CASSLSSSYEQYF,TGTGCCAGCAGCTTATCCAGCTCCTACGAGCAGTACTTC
TRBJ2-7,TRBD1,TRBV27,NA,CASSSSGQGDYEQYF,TGTGCCAGCAGTTCCTCCGGACAGGGCGACTACGAGCAGTACTTC